The 27 T cell receptor beta chains given below trace back to one sample, sequenced in a study of identical twins. One entry per CDR3 protein results from TCRdb running MiXCR on the 5' RACE reads. The sample has some 330,000 distinct CDR3 sequences; roughly 9% are singletons. The specimen was naive T cells sorted from blood. These receptors were taken from a woman in her 50s in good health.

This clonotype was seen repeatedly, ten times or more. The chain has TRBV11-2 and TRBJ2-1; no firm D call. CDR1 and CDR2 (germline): SGHAT, FQNNGV. V was clipped by 2 bases and J by 6 bases, with 14 bases between them. The CDR3 is 15 amino acids. Here the CDR3 reads CASSLIVAWGNEQFF. The CDR3, as DNA: TGTGCCAGCAGCTTAATTGTGGCGTGGGGCAATGAGCAGTTCTTC. Looking up the rest from reference TRBV11-2 and TRBJ2-1 gives the full variable domain: EAGVAQSPRYKIIEKRQSVAFWCNPISGHATLYWYQQILGQGPKLLIQFQNNGVVDDSQLPKDRFSAERLKGVDSTLKIQPAKLEDSAVYLCASSLIVAWGNEQFFGPGTRLTVL.

The sample holds a few counts of this clonotype. The rearrangement uses TRBV7-9 and TRBJ2-2; TRBD1 matches 8 bases. This CDR3 region has 14 residues. Unmatched junction bases numbered 5, after V lost 4 bases and J lost 7 bases. Germline V lookup: CDR1 SEHNR, CDR2 FQNEAQ (reference sequence). The CDR3 DNA reads as TGTGCCAGCAGCTCCCAGGGGGCTGGCGGGGAGCTGTTTTTT. Translation: CASSSQGAGGELFF.

The sample holds a few counts of this clonotype. V usage is TRBV5-1 and J usage is TRBJ1-5; a possible D gene is TRBD1 (5 bases). The CDR3 is 15 amino acids. V shed 1 base and J shed 4 bases, with 12 bases lying between them. CDR1 SGHRS and CDR2 YFSETQ come from the germline V gene. CDR3 in DNA: TGCGCCAGCAGCTTGCTTAGGGACTCGAATCAGCCCCAGCATTTT. This codes for CASSLLRDSNQPQHF.

The chain recombines TRBV4-1 with TRBJ2-3, with 10 bases lining up with TRBD2. The CDR3 spans 18 residues. Germline loops: CDR1 MGHRA, CDR2 YSYEKL. J gave up 1 base and V 1 base, and 8 bases lay outside the gene matches. The CDR3 spells CASSQAPGTSDRTDTQYF. As DNA, the CDR3 is TGCGCCAGCAGCCAAGCACCCGGGACTAGCGACCGCACAGATACGCAGTATTTT.

The chain has TRBV6-6 and TRBJ2-1; 8 nucleotides align to TRBD2. CDR1 MNHNY and CDR2 SVGAGI come from the germline V gene (reference sequence). V lost 5 bases and J lost 8; bases outside the gene matches: 20. The CDR3 loop spans 18 amino acids. The CDR3 is CASSPPSLLSGTIDEQFF. CDR3 DNA sequence: TGTGCCAGCAGTCCACCCTCCCTTCTTAGCGGGACAATAGATGAGCAGTTCTTC.

The sample holds a few counts of this clonotype. A read error may produce the germline difference seen at one junction end. This chain connects TRBV12-3 or TRBV12-4 to TRBJ1-5; D possibly corresponds to TRBD1 (6 bases). The CDR3 is made up of 19 amino acids. The CDR3 spells CASSLRIYGGPKSSQPQHF. The CDR3 bases are TGTGCCAGCAGTCTAAGGATCTACGGGGGGCCCAAGAGCAGTCAGCCCCAGCATTTT.

This chain uses TRBV19 with TRBJ2-2; possibly TRBD2 for D (6 bases). Germline CDR1 LNHDA, CDR2 SQIVND (reference sequence). Trimming took 7 bases from V and 5 from J, leaving 14 bases between them. The CDR3 runs 14 residues. The CDR3 loop is CASTRSGVTGELFF. In DNA form, the CDR3 reads TGTGCCAGTACTCGGTCGGGGGTTACCGGGGAGCTGTTTTTT.

This clonotype has a handful of counts. The chain carries TRBV7-2 and TRBJ2-2; 12 bases match TRBD2. The V gene's germline CDR1 is SGHTA and CDR2 FQGNSA. The CDR3 is 17 residues long. Losses at the gene ends were 4 bases for V and 5 bases for J; bases not matched to a gene: 8. The CDR3 region has the DNA TGTGCCAGCAGCTCGCCTAGCGGGAGGGCTACTACCGGGGAGCTGTTTTTT. This sequence encodes CASSSPSGRATTGELFF.

This clonotype was seen a few times. The rearrangement links TRBV2 to TRBJ2-1; TRBD2 aligns across 8 bases. Germline V gene data show CDR1 as SNHLY and CDR2 as FYNNEI. This CDR3 has 17 residues. V was pared by 6 bases and J by 8 bases, with 18 bases of the junction left unmatched. CDR3 sequence: CASSRPRDTPRGDEQFF. The CDR3 DNA sequence: TGTGCCAGCAGCAGACCGAGGGACACGCCGCGGGGGGATGAGCAGTTCTTC.

This clonotype was observed at least ten times. The chain combines TRBV6-5 with TRBJ2-2; the match to TRBD2 covers 16 bases. This CDR3 is built from 17 residues. Germline V gene sequence: CDR1 MNHEY, CDR2 SVGAGI. J was trimmed by 4 bases and V by 10 bases; bases with no gene match: 9. CDR3 amino acids: CATMGLAGGPSTGELFF. The DNA of the CDR3 is TGTGCCACCATGGGACTAGCGGGAGGGCCGAGCACCGGGGAGCTGTTTTTT.

This clonotype showed up many times. It is unclear where the CDR3 begins or ends on the DNA, so no DNA is shown, and the CDR3 is as TCRdb lists it. The rearrangement links TRBV29-1 to TRBJ2-2; the table's D call TRBD1 went unverified against the DNA. Germline CDR1 is SQVTM and CDR2 is ANQGSEA. The CDR3 is 14 amino acids in total, end residues counted. The CDR3 reads CSVEDVGPGGELFF.

This chain connects TRBV29-1 to TRBJ2-1, with no clear D. The CDR3 covers 12 residues. From germline, CDR1 is SQVTM and CDR2 ANQGSEA. Trimming stripped 4 bases from V and 0 bases from J, with 4 bases between. The CDR3 region has the DNA TGCAGCGTTGGCTACTCCTACAATGAGCAGTTCTTC. This translates into CSVGYSYNEQFF.

The gene calls are TRBV29-1 and TRBJ2-1; TRBD1 agrees at 7 bases. Germline V CDR1 and CDR2: SQVTM, ANQGSEA. J was trimmed by 7 bases and V by 5 bases; bases with no gene match: 14. The CDR3 length is 15 residues. The CDR3 sequence: CSVLGQAIKRNEQFF. For the CDR3, the DNA is TGCAGCGTTCTTGGACAGGCCATAAAACGGAATGAGCAGTTCTTC.

This clonotype appeared many times. The chain recombines TRBV29-1 with TRBJ2-1; D might be TRBD2 (5 bases). Germline CDR1 is SQVTM and CDR2 is ANQGSEA. This CDR3 comprises 11 residues. Trimming removed 7 bases from V and 6 bases from J, with 10 bases in between. The CDR3 loop reads CSADEGNEQFF. Written as DNA, the CDR3 is TGCAGCGCCGACGAGGGCAATGAGCAGTTCTTC.

The rearrangement links TRBV19 to TRBJ1-1; D not resolved. Trimming took off 0 bases at V and 8 bases at J, with 13 bases between the two ends. Germline loops: CDR1 LNHDA, CDR2 SQIVND (reference sequence). This CDR3 has 14 amino acids. CDR3 DNA: TGTGCCAGTAGTATAGATCTATTCAGGTTCGAAGCTTTCTTT. This gives the protein CASSIDLFRFEAFF. Variable domain in full (rest from reference TRBV19 and TRBJ1-1): DGGITQSPKYLFRKEGQNVTLSCEQNLNHDAMYWYRQDPGQGLRLIYYSQIVNDFQKGDIAEGYSVSREKKESFPLTVTSAQKNPTAFYLCASSIDLFRFEAFFGQGTRLTVV.

On this clonotype itself: This may stem from a read error, because a much larger clone lies one nucleotide away. The CDR3 region has the DNA TGCAGCGTTGCGTCGCCTTCTGGGGCCCACGTCCTGACTTTC. It translates to CSVASPSGAHVLTF. The chain joins TRBV29-1 to TRBJ2-6, with D possibly being TRBD1 (5 bases). Germline CDR1 and CDR2: SQVTM and ANQGSEA. The CDR3 consists of 14 residues. Full variable domain (remainder filled in from reference TRBV29-1 and TRBJ2-6): SAVISQKPSRDICQRGTSLTIQCQVDSQVTMMFWYRQQPGQSLTLIATANQGSEATYESGFVIDKFPISRPNLTFSTLTVSNMSPEDSSIYLCSVASPSGAHVLTFGAGSRLTVL.

There are many counts of this clonotype. The rearrangement joins TRBV12-3 or TRBV12-4 to TRBJ2-2, with no clear D. The germline V and J ends were trimmed by 7 bases and 4 bases, with 13 bases remaining between them. The length of the CDR3 is 14 residues. The DNA for the CDR3 is TGTGCCAGCACCTCAGGAGTGTTCACCGGGGAGCTGTTTTTT. Translation gives CASTSGVFTGELFF.

This clonotype was detected only once. The chain uses TRBV7-9 and TRBJ2-2, with D perhaps TRBD1 or TRBD2 (6 bases each). CDR1 and CDR2 from the germline V gene are SEHNR and FQNEAQ (reference sequence). CDR3 size: 16 residues. V was shortened by 10 bases and J by 3 bases, with 21 bases between the two germline ends. Here the CDR3 DNA reads TGTGCCATCCCGCTGGGGGGCGATTCGGACACCGGGGAGCTGTTTTTT. Protein product: CAIPLGGDSDTGELFF. Variable domain in full (rest from reference TRBV7-9 and TRBJ2-2): DTGVSQNPRHKITKRGQNVTFRCDPISEHNRLYWYRQTLGQGPEFLTYFQNEAQLEKSRLLSDRFSAERPKGSFSTLEIQRTEQGDSAMYLCAIPLGGDSDTGELFFGEGSRLTVL.

This clonotype was counted a few times. This chain connects TRBV20-1 to TRBJ1-5, with D possibly being TRBD1 (6 bases). This CDR3 has 13 residues. Trimming pared 4 bases from V and 4 bases from J, leaving 11 bases between. Germline-derived CDR1 and CDR2 are DFQATT and SNEGSKA (reference sequence). The CDR3 DNA is TGCAGTGCTATAACAGGGTTGAATCAGCCCCAGCATTTT. Encoded protein: CSAITGLNQPQHF.

The chain combines TRBV24-1 with TRBJ2-1; D possibly corresponds to TRBD2 (6 bases). The CDR3 contains 12 residues. Germline CDR1 reads KGHDR; CDR2 reads SFDVKD. V shed 9 bases and J shed 2 bases, with 7 bases lying between them. Here the CDR3 reads CATGGTYNEQFF. CDR3 sequence (DNA): TGTGCCACCGGCGGGACCTACAATGAGCAGTTCTTC.

The chain combines TRBV7-3 with TRBJ1-1; D gene ambiguous. The V end lost 5 bases, the J end lost 1 base, and 11 bases lay between the germline ends. The CDR3 has 14 residues. Germline CDR1 and CDR2: SGHTA and FQGTGA. The CDR3 sequence is CASSTLDGNTEAFF. CDR3 DNA sequence: TGTGCCAGCAGCACCCTGGACGGGAACACTGAAGCTTTCTTT.

Ten or more counts support this clonotype. The V and J genes are TRBV7-9 and TRBJ1-2; no definite D call. Germline V gene data show CDR1 as SEHNR and CDR2 as FQNEAQ (reference sequence). The V end lost 0 bases, the J end lost 8 bases, and 16 bases lay between the germline ends. The CDR3 consists of 15 residues. CDR3 sequence (DNA): TGTGCCAGCAGCTTAGCCACAGCAACCCTTGGGGGCTACACCTTC. Residues: CASSLATATLGGYTF.

The chain employs TRBV29-1 and TRBJ1-5, with 10 bases aligning to TRBD1. This CDR3 comprises 12 residues. Germline V gene sequence: CDR1 SQVTM, CDR2 ANQGSEA. CDR3 in DNA: TGCAGACCGGGACAGGGGTATCAGCCCCAGCATTTT. As protein: CRPGQGYQPQHF.

V is TRBV5-5 and J is TRBJ1-2, with D unclear. This CDR3 is 13 amino acids long. From germline, CDR1 is SGHKS and CDR2 YYEKEE (reference sequence). Trimming pared 2 bases from V and 3 bases from J, leaving 8 bases between. The CDR3 coding sequence is TGTGCCAGCAGCTTTAGAAGTTACTATGGCTACACCTTC. Translated, it gives CASSFRSYYGYTF.

The V gene is TRBV11-2, the J gene TRBJ2-3; 7 bases fit TRBD2. The germline CDR1 and CDR2 sequences are SGHAT and FQNNGV. Trimming took 3 bases from V and 2 from J; bases not matched to a gene: 11. This CDR3 has 17 residues. This chain's CDR3 is CASSFRGGPAFTDTQYF. CDR3 nucleotides: TGTGCCAGCAGCTTCCGGGGAGGGCCTGCTTTCACAGATACGCAGTATTTT.

This clonotype came up many times. This chain joins TRBV4-1 and TRBJ2-2; 13 bases are a match to TRBD2. V lost 3 bases and J lost 6; bases outside the gene matches: 7. From germline, CDR1 is MGHRA and CDR2 YSYEKL. This CDR3 region has 17 residues. CDR3 residues: CASSHPLAGGPSGELFF. CDR3 nucleotide sequence: TGCGCCAGCAGCCATCCACTAGCGGGAGGGCCATCCGGGGAGCTGTTTTTT.

The V and J genes are TRBV4-1 and TRBJ2-2, with a tentative D call TRBD1 (5 bases). Trimming took off 1 base at V and 5 bases at J, with 20 bases between the two ends. CDR1 is MGHRA and CDR2 is YSYEKL in the germline V gene. This CDR3 is built from 18 residues. CDR3 region: CASSQVLVRQGGTGELFF. The CDR3 DNA sequence: TGCGCCAGCAGCCAAGTCTTAGTAAGGCAGGGCGGAACCGGGGAGCTGTTTTTT.